A selection of T cell receptor beta chains follows, all from one sample in a study of cytotoxic CD8 clonotypes in ibrutinib-treated CLL. Libraries were prepared by immunoSEQ multiplex PCR; TCRdb keeps only in-frame clonotypes and omits some of them. Found here are some 200,000 clones, roughly 79% of them singletons; the top ten hold 11%. This material consisted of PBMCs, taken after 12 months of ibrutinib treatment. The origin of the receptors is a human donor with chronic lymphocytic leukemia. The CDR3 runs from the conserved cysteine through the conserved F or W. The D gene is left open where the match is weak. Clone size is stated in some rows and not others, as once, few, many or a class when expanded.

d_gene	v_gene	j_gene	abundance	CDR3aa	CDR3nt
NA	TRBV7-9	TRBJ2-5	NA	CASSLSDGETQYF	TGTGCCAGCAGCTTGTCGGACGGAGAGACCCAGTACTTC
NA	TRBV2	TRBJ2-7	NA	CASRGTARYEQYF	TGTGCCAGCAGGGGGACGGCCCGGTACGAGCAGTACTTC
TRBD1	TRBV10-2	TRBJ1-5	NA	CASRTGGVSNQPQHF	TGCGCCAGCAGGACAGGGGGTGTCTCCAATCAGCCCCAGCATTTT
TRBD2	TRBV5-1	TRBJ2-3	NA	CASSLVLVRLAGGTDTQYF	TGCGCCAGCAGCTTGGTGCTTGTAAGGCTAGCGGGAGGAACAGATACGCAGTATTTT
NA	TRBV27	TRBJ1-5	NA	CASSTSNQPQHF	TGTGCCAGCAGTACCAGCAATCAGCCCCAGCATTTT
TRBD1	TRBV27	TRBJ2-5	NA	CASRRQGPETQYF	TGTGCCAGCAGGAGACAGGGTCCAGAGACCCAGTACTTC
NA	TRBV27	TRBJ2-7	few	CASRTSRFSNEQYF	TGTGCCAGCAGGACGTCTAGGTTTAGCAACGAGCAGTACTTC
NA	TRBV7-9	TRBJ1-5	NA	CASSFFSGVGPNQPQHF	TGTGCCAGCAGCTTTTTTTCAGGGGTTGGGCCCAATCAGCCCCAGCATTTT
NA	TRBV6-1	TRBJ2-6	once	CASSARRHSGANVLTF	TGTGCCAGCAGTGCCCGACGGCACTCTGGGGCCAACGTCCTGACTTTC
NA	TRBV18	TRBJ1-3	NA	CASSPRGSSGNTIYF	TGTGCCAGCTCACCTAGGGGGTCCTCTGGAAACACCATATATTTT
NA	TRBV5-4	TRBJ2-7	NA	CASSLDVGDYEQYF	TGTGCCAGCAGCTTGGACGTCGGTGACTACGAGCAGTACTTC
NA	TRBV27	TRBJ1-2	NA	CASRTGYRGYTF	TGTGCCAGCAGAACAGGGTATCGTGGCTACACCTTC
TRBD2	TRBV29-1	TRBJ2-2	NA	CSVVGLAGAPGELFF	TGCAGCGTTGTAGGACTAGCGGGGGCTCCCGGGGAGCTGTTTTTT
NA	TRBV7-9	TRBJ2-2	NA	CATGTGSNTGELFF	TGTGCCACCGGCACAGGGTCGAACACCGGGGAGCTGTTTTTT
TRBD2	TRBV18	TRBJ2-7	NA	CASSPGTGLAGGRDEQYF	TGTGCCAGCTCACCCGGGACAGGTCTAGCGGGAGGGCGAGACGAGCAGTACTTC
NA	TRBV2	TRBJ2-7	NA	CASSGGGRYEQYF	TGTGCCAGCAGTGGGGGCGGCCGCTACGAGCAGTACTTC
TRBD1	TRBV28	TRBJ1-6	NA	CASSLASDRTNSPLHF	TGTGCCAGCAGTTTAGCGTCGGACAGGACAAATTCACCCCTCCACTTT
NA	TRBV11-2	TRBJ2-1	once	CASPSPPVPTYNEQFF	TGTGCCAGTCCCAGCCCGCCAGTCCCTACCTACAATGAGCAGTTCTTC
NA	TRBV7-9	TRBJ1-4	NA	CASSPRDSSNEKLFF	TGTGCCAGCAGCCCCCGCGACAGCTCTAATGAAAAACTGTTTTTT
TRBD2	TRBV27	TRBJ2-1	few	CASRRTSPLNEQFF	TGTGCCAGCAGGAGGACTAGCCCCCTAAATGAGCAGTTCTTC
NA	TRBV10-3	TRBJ2-1	NA	CATASVLYNEQFF	TGTGCCACCGCTAGCGTATTGTACAATGAGCAGTTCTTC
NA	TRBV25-1	TRBJ2-1	NA	CASSVTNEQFF	TGTGCCAGCAGTGTTACCAATGAGCAGTTCTTC
TRBD1	TRBV5-1	TRBJ1-1	NA	CASRAGTGWFTEAFF	TGCGCCAGCAGGGCCGGGACAGGGTGGTTCACTGAAGCTTTCTTT
NA	TRBV7-9	TRBJ2-7	NA	CASSLGDLDPFFYEQYF	TGTGCCAGCAGCTTAGGGGATCTGGACCCGTTTTTCTACGAGCAGTACTTC
NA	TRBV9	TRBJ2-6	NA	CASTRSYGGFMANVLTF	TGTGCCAGCACCCGAAGCTATGGCGGCTTTATGGCCAACGTCCTGACTTTC
NA	TRBV7-9	TRBJ2-5	NA	CASSFYMGSPETQYF	TGTGCCAGCAGCTTCTATATGGGGAGTCCAGAGACCCAGTACTTC
NA	TRBV18	TRBJ2-5	few	CASSPLAPGAFYF	TGTGCCAGCTCACCTTTAGCGCCCGGCGCATTTTACTTC
NA	TRBV30	TRBJ2-5	NA	CAWGFGVGETQYF	TGTGCCTGGGGTTTTGGGGTCGGGGAGACCCAGTACTTC
TRBD1	TRBV9	TRBJ1-2	NA	CASSVGMMTGNGYTF	TGTGCCAGCAGCGTTGGCATGATGACAGGGAATGGCTACACCTTC
TRBD1	TRBV19	TRBJ1-5	NA	CASRMGGQGAQPQHF	TGTGCCAGTAGGATGGGTGGACAGGGAGCTCAGCCCCAGCATTTT
TRBD2	TRBV4-1	TRBJ2-1	NA	CASSQQGTSGIHEQFF	TGCGCCAGCAGCCAACAGGGGACTAGCGGGATCCATGAGCAGTTCTTC
TRBD1	TRBV25-1	TRBJ2-4	NA	CASENGRQGGDIQYF	TGTGCCAGCGAAAATGGAAGACAGGGGGGTGACATTCAGTACTTC
TRBD2	TRBV15	TRBJ2-3	NA	CATSRDNAGGPEDTQYF	TGTGCCACCAGCAGAGATAACGCGGGGGGGCCGGAAGATACGCAGTATTTT
NA	TRBV30	TRBJ1-2	NA	CAFLGYSDTPQFNYGYTF	TGTGCCTTTTTAGGGTACTCAGATACCCCACAATTTAACTATGGCTACACCTTC
TRBD1	TRBV4-1	TRBJ2-2	many	CASSPGTGPNTGELFF	TGCGCCAGCAGCCCGGGGACAGGACCGAACACCGGGGAGCTGTTTTTT
NA	TRBV11-2	TRBJ1-1	few	CASTPPGFVSVGTEAFF	TGTGCCAGCACCCCCCCAGGGTTCGTCAGTGTCGGGACTGAAGCTTTCTTT
NA	TRBV6-1	TRBJ2-4	NA	CASSVQGAKNIQYF	TGTGCCAGCAGTGTTCAAGGGGCCAAAAACATTCAGTACTTC
NA	TRBV28	TRBJ2-3	few	CASSLGGASTDTQYF	TGTGCCAGCAGTTTGGGCGGGGCTAGCACAGATACGCAGTATTTT
NA	TRBV28	TRBJ2-3	once	CASSLSVRFRYF	TGTGCCAGCAGTTTATCCGTCCGCTTCCGGTATTTT
TRBD1	TRBV27	TRBJ2-7	NA	CASSFGQGLTYEQYF	TGTGCCAGCAGTTTCGGACAGGGCCTAACATACGAGCAGTACTTC
NA	TRBV7-8	TRBJ2-1	NA	CASSSQWATPPRGEQFF	TGTGCCAGCAGCTCCCAGTGGGCTACACCCCCGCGCGGTGAGCAGTTCTTC
NA	TRBV7-9	TRBJ1-1	NA	CASSYPRAEMNTEAFF	TGTGCCAGCAGCTACCCGCGGGCGGAAATGAACACTGAAGCTTTCTTT
NA	TRBV6-1	TRBJ2-2	NA	CASSETSTGELFF	TGTGCCAGCAGTGAGACTAGCACCGGGGAGCTGTTTTTT